A selection of T cell receptor beta chains follows, all from one sample in a study of T cells after yellow fever vaccination. TCRdb fed the 5' RACE reads into MiXCR, producing one record per CDR3 protein. The sample shows hundreds of thousands of distinct CDR3 sequences, about a sixth of them seen only once. Sequences were derived from PBMCs, sampled about 5 days after the first yellow fever vaccination. These receptors came from a man aged 18 to 29 who received the YFV17D yellow fever vaccine. The CDR3 runs from the conserved cysteine through the conserved F or W. The D gene is left open where the match is weak. Size is stated for part of the rows, as once, few or many counts, or as a class when the clone is expanded.

J: TRBJ1-2; D: TRBD1; V: TRBV6-5; size: NA; CDR3: CASSYTDRRGYTF; DNA: TGTGCCAGCAGTTACACGGACAGGAGGGGCTACACCTTC
J: TRBJ2-3; D: TRBD2; V: TRBV6-5; size: few; CDR3: CASRRHRRAGGRGDTQYF; DNA: TGTGCCAGCAGACGACACAGGAGAGCGGGGGGGCGGGGAGATACGCAGTATTTT
J: TRBJ2-7; D: NA; V: TRBV5-5; size: NA; CDR3: CASSLRQGNEQYF; DNA: TGTGCCAGCAGCTTAAGGCAGGGTAACGAGCAGTACTTC
J: TRBJ2-7; D: TRBD1; V: TRBV19; size: few; CDR3: CASNSPGQGLYEQYF; DNA: TGTGCCAGTAACTCTCCGGGACAGGGGCTCTACGAGCAGTACTTC
J: TRBJ1-1; D: NA; V: TRBV19; size: NA; CDR3: CASSNILGLKNTEAFF; DNA: TGTGCCAGTAGTAATATTTTGGGACTCAAGAACACTGAAGCTTTCTTT
J: TRBJ2-3; D: TRBD2; V: TRBV20-1; size: NA; CDR3: CSATGLAGGPVDTQYF; DNA: TGCAGTGCAACGGGACTAGCGGGGGGGCCCGTAGATACGCAGTATTTT
J: TRBJ1-1; D: NA; V: TRBV5-8; size: few; CDR3: CASSRNRDNTEAFF; DNA: TGTGCCAGCAGCCGCAACAGGGACAACACTGAAGCTTTCTTT
J: TRBJ2-4; D: NA; V: TRBV29-1; size: NA; CDR3: CSATTVGKNIQYF; DNA: TGCAGCGCAACGACAGTGGGGAAAAACATTCAGTACTTC
J: TRBJ2-7; D: TRBD1; V: TRBV12-3/TRBV12-4; size: once; CDR3: CASSYGQGPYEQYF; DNA: TGTGCCAGCAGCTATGGACAGGGCCCCTACGAGCAGTACTTC
J: TRBJ2-3; D: NA; V: TRBV7-2; size: few; CDR3: CASNQLTDTQYF; DNA: TGTGCCAGCAACCAACTCACAGATACGCAGTATTTT
J: TRBJ2-2; D: NA; V: TRBV5-1; size: many; CDR3: CASSASNTGELFF; DNA: TGCGCCAGCAGTGCCTCGAACACCGGGGAGCTGTTTTTT
J: TRBJ1-2; D: TRBD1; V: TRBV11-2; size: few; CDR3: CASSLDAGQGALDYGYTF; DNA: TGTGCCAGCAGCTTAGATGCAGGACAGGGGGCATTAGACTATGGCTACACCTTC
J: TRBJ2-1; D: NA; V: TRBV19; size: few; CDR3: CASKSYGTSYNEQFF; DNA: TGTGCCAGTAAATCCTACGGGACCTCCTACAATGAGCAGTTCTTC
J: TRBJ2-5; D: NA; V: TRBV12-3/TRBV12-4; size: few; CDR3: CASSLFLGQETQYF; DNA: TGTGCCAGCAGTTTATTTCTCGGTCAAGAGACCCAGTACTTC
J: TRBJ1-5; D: NA; V: TRBV28; size: many; CDR3: CASSLPRWGNQPQHF; DNA: TGTGCCAGCAGCCTCCCCCGTTGGGGCAATCAGCCCCAGCATTTT
J: TRBJ2-1; D: TRBD1; V: TRBV20-1; size: few; CDR3: CSATRPGTDNEQFF; DNA: TGCAGTGCTACCCGGCCCGGGACAGACAATGAGCAGTTCTTC
J: TRBJ2-2; D: TRBD2; V: TRBV11-1; size: NA; CDR3: CASSPGLAGGRDTGELFF; DNA: TGTGCCAGCAGCCCGGGACTAGCGGGGGGCCGAGACACCGGGGAGCTGTTTTTT
J: TRBJ1-1; D: NA; V: TRBV12-3/TRBV12-4; size: NA; CDR3: CASSTREDTEAFF; DNA: TGTGCCAGCAGTACCAGGGAGGACACTGAAGCTTTCTTT